Following are 21 T cell receptor beta chains from one sample sequenced in a study of T cells expressing NK-cell markers. TCRdb reworked the 5' RACE reads into one entry per CDR3 protein, no DNA. The sample's table shows about 460,000 distinct CDR3 sequences. Input material: blood T cells: a sorted CD56 or NKG2C T cell subset, CD4+ or CD8+ T cells, or bulk PBMC T cells (not recorded which). The receptors shown here come from a woman aged 45-59 years in good health.

The rearrangement uses TRBV9 and TRBJ1-3; the TRBD1 assignment by TCRdb is unverifiable without DNA. Germline CDR1 is SGDLS and CDR2 is YYNGEE. This CDR3 region has 13 residues. The CDR3 reads CASRARTGDTIYF.

The V and J genes are TRBV20-1 and TRBJ2-3; with no DNA, the TCRdb D assignment of TRBD1 cannot be verified. The CDR3 length is 15 residues. Germline V gene data show CDR1 as DFQATT and CDR2 as SNEGSKA (reference sequence). Here the CDR3 reads CSYFGGGTSTDTQYF.

This chain uses TRBV27 with TRBJ1-2; checking the TCRdb D call of TRBD1 is not possible without DNA. CDR3 length: 14 amino acids. Germline V gives CDR1 MNHEY, CDR2 SMNVEV (reference sequence). The CDR3 is CASSTGQGKKGYTF.

V and J are TRBV3-1 and TRBJ1-3; TCRdb returns TRBD1, unconfirmable since there is no DNA. The CDR3 contains 15 residues. Germline loops: CDR1 LGHDT, CDR2 YNNKEL (reference sequence). The CDR3: CASSRTGSSGNTIYF.

This rearrangement joins TRBV29-1 to TRBJ1-1. This CDR3 is 12 amino acids long. The V gene's germline CDR1 is SQVTM and CDR2 ANQGSEA. This CDR3 reads CSVEFPNTEAFF.

The V and J genes are TRBV5-5 and TRBJ2-5; without DNA, the TCRdb call of TRBD2 cannot be checked. This CDR3 spans 15 amino acids. CDR1 is SGHKS and CDR2 is YYEKEE in the germline V gene (reference sequence). CDR3 sequence: CASSLGTSGIETQYF.

The chain links TRBV5-5 to TRBJ2-1; with no DNA, the TCRdb D assignment of TRBD1 cannot be verified. Per the germline V gene, CDR1 is SGHKS and CDR2 is YYEKEE (reference sequence). This CDR3 region has 12 residues. CDR3 loop: CASTRLPDEQFF.

The chain recombines TRBV6-5 with TRBJ2-1; no DNA is available, so the TRBD1 call from TCRdb remains unchecked. The CDR3 is made up of 16 amino acids. CDR1 MNHEY and CDR2 SVGAGI come from the germline V gene. This CDR3 is CASTQTGGVSYNEQFF.

This chain links TRBV5-6 with TRBJ1-5; the TRBD1 assignment by TCRdb is unverifiable without DNA. Germline V lookup: CDR1 SGHDT, CDR2 YYEEEE. The CDR3 runs to 15 residues. The CDR3 loop is CASSSTGGEDQPQHF.

CDR3: CASSFGVAGSNEQFF. This chain joins TRBV5-5 and TRBJ2-1; there is no DNA to check the TCRdb D call of TRBD2. Per the germline V gene, CDR1 is SGHKS and CDR2 is YYEKEE (reference sequence). This CDR3 spans 15 amino acids.

This chain uses TRBV21-1 with TRBJ2-3; the D call from TCRdb, TRBD2, cannot be confirmed without DNA. TRBV21-1 is recorded as a pseudogene. CDR3 length equals 15 residues. This chain's CDR3 is CASNSLARSTDTQYF.

J is TRBJ2-2 and V is TRBV7-2; TCRdb picks TRBD2, but there is no DNA to check that call. CDR1 and CDR2 from the germline V gene are SGHTA and FQGNSA. The CDR3 is 18 amino acids. CDR3 sequence: CASSHLASGRKGTGELFF.

The rearrangement joins TRBV24-1 to TRBJ2-5; TCRdb designates TRBD1, a call that cannot be tested without DNA. This CDR3 contains 17 residues. Germline CDR1 is KGHDR and CDR2 is SFDVKD. The CDR3: CATSDQSRRTGMETQYF.

The chain employs TRBV19 and TRBJ1-6. The CDR3 spans 12 residues. CDR1 is LNHDA and CDR2 is SQIVND in the germline V gene (reference sequence). The CDR3 spells CASKGRASPLHF.

This chain connects TRBV20-1 to TRBJ2-2; TCRdb proposes TRBD2, but this gene call is untestable without DNA. The CDR3 consists of 21 residues. Germline V CDR1 and CDR2: DFQATT, SNEGSKA (reference sequence). The CDR3 sequence is CSARDEPHRRGQTRNTGELFF.

This rearrangement joins TRBV12-3 or TRBV12-4 to TRBJ2-5; TCRdb indicates TRBD1, and absent DNA this call remains unverified. The CDR3 is 15 amino acids. The CDR3 is CASSFPGQGIETQYF.

The V and J genes are TRBV27 and TRBJ2-2; TCRdb lists TRBD2, though no DNA is available to test this call. CDR3 length: 14 residues. Germline V gene sequence: CDR1 MNHEY, CDR2 SMNVEV (reference sequence). The CDR3 loop reads CASNREGNTGELFF.

The chain uses TRBV5-1 and TRBJ2-3; as DNA is missing, the TRBD2 call by TCRdb cannot be tested. Germline V gives CDR1 SGHRS, CDR2 YFSETQ. This CDR3 comprises 14 residues. The chain's CDR3 is CASTVLAGADTQYF. The full variable domain, rest sourced from reference TRBV5-1 and TRBJ2-3, is KAGVTQTPRYLIKTRGQQVTLSCSPISGHRSVSWYQQTPGQGLQFLFEYFSETQRNKGNFPGRFSGRQFSNSRSEMNVSTLELGDSALYLCASTVLAGADTQYFGPGTRLTVL.

The chain links TRBV30 to TRBJ2-1; as DNA is missing, the TRBD2 call by TCRdb cannot be tested. CDR1 is GTSNPN and CDR2 is SVGIG in the germline V gene (reference sequence). The CDR3 loop spans 12 amino acids. This CDR3 is CAWRASGTGQFF.

The chain is built from TRBV10-3 and TRBJ2-3; absent DNA, TCRdb's TRBD2 call cannot be checked. The germline gives CDR1 ENHRY, CDR2 SYGVKD. The CDR3 runs to 12 residues. The CDR3 spells CAISELGPTQYF.

The chain is built from TRBV6-1 and TRBJ1-5; TCRdb calls TRBD1, which cannot be checked without DNA. The germline gives CDR1 MNHNS, CDR2 SASEGT. The CDR3 loop spans 15 amino acids. The CDR3 sequence is CASSEATGGNQPQHF.